These T cell receptor beta chains were read from a single sample in a study of blood T cell repertoires in COVID-19. Profiled with immunoSEQ multiplex PCR; TCRdb holds only in-frame clones, not every one. This sample has about 100,000 clones, with roughly 87% found just once. Sample: peripheral blood. These receptor sequences come from a woman between 50 and 59 years old with COVID-19, enrolled during active disease. CDR3s include the opening cysteine and the closing phenylalanine or tryptophan. The D gene is left open where the match is weak. Size tells how often a clone was seen (once, few, many) or the class of an expanded clone, and some rows leave it out.

d_call: .; v_call: TRBV25-1; clone_size: .; j_call: TRBJ2-6; cdr3_nt: TGTGCCAGCAGCCTTATCGGGGGCTCTGGGGCCAACGTCCTGACTTTC; cdr3_aa: CASSLIGGSGANVLTF
d_call: TRBD2; v_call: TRBV4-2; clone_size: .; j_call: TRBJ2-3; cdr3_nt: TGTGCCAGCAGCCAAACAGCGGGGGGGCCGTCAGATACGCAGTATTTT; cdr3_aa: CASSQTAGGPSDTQYF
d_call: .; v_call: TRBV6-5; clone_size: .; j_call: TRBJ2-2; cdr3_nt: TGTGCCAGCACCAGGTGGTTGGGCACCGGGGAGCTGTTTTTT; cdr3_aa: CASTRWLGTGELFF
d_call: .; v_call: TRBV2; clone_size: .; j_call: TRBJ2-2; cdr3_nt: TGTGCCAGCAATAACAATCTCAACACCGGGGAGCTGTTTTTT; cdr3_aa: CASNNNLNTGELFF
d_call: .; v_call: TRBV19; clone_size: .; j_call: TRBJ2-7; cdr3_nt: TGTGCCAGTCCTCCTCGGGGAGAGAGGGGGAGCTCCTACGAGCAGTACTTC; cdr3_aa: CASPPRGERGSSYEQYF
d_call: .; v_call: TRBV20-1; clone_size: .; j_call: TRBJ2-7; cdr3_nt: TGCAGTGCTAGATCTTACTACGAGCAGTACTTC; cdr3_aa: CSARSYYEQYF
d_call: .; v_call: TRBV18; clone_size: .; j_call: TRBJ1-1; cdr3_nt: TGTGCCAGCTCACTAACCGGGACAAGGAACACTGAAGCTTTCTTT; cdr3_aa: CASSLTGTRNTEAFF
d_call: TRBD2; v_call: TRBV2; clone_size: .; j_call: TRBJ2-1; cdr3_nt: TGTGCCAGCATCCGAGCCGCCTTAGCGGGGAGAAACAATGAGCAGTTCTTC; cdr3_aa: CASIRAALAGRNNEQFF
d_call: .; v_call: TRBV19; clone_size: few; j_call: TRBJ1-5; cdr3_nt: TGTGCCAGTAGTCCCCGGGACAAAGCCAATCAGCCCCAGCATTTT; cdr3_aa: CASSPRDKANQPQHF
d_call: TRBD1; v_call: TRBV19; clone_size: .; j_call: TRBJ2-5; cdr3_nt: TGTGCCAGCAACAGGGGGCGCACAGAGACCCAGTACTTC; cdr3_aa: CASNRGRTETQYF
d_call: TRBD1; v_call: TRBV6-2/TRBV6-3; clone_size: .; j_call: TRBJ1-5; cdr3_nt: TGTGCCAGCAGGCCTCGGTGGCAGGGGGTAAGCAATCAGCCCCAGCATTTT; cdr3_aa: CASRPRWQGVSNQPQHF
d_call: .; v_call: TRBV10-2; clone_size: .; j_call: TRBJ1-1; cdr3_nt: TGCGCCAGCATCCAGGGGATCGGCACTGAAGCTTTCTTT; cdr3_aa: CASIQGIGTEAFF
d_call: .; v_call: TRBV2; clone_size: .; j_call: TRBJ2-5; cdr3_nt: TGTGCCAGCAGTTCACTAGCTCGCGAGACCCAGTACTTC; cdr3_aa: CASSSLARETQYF
d_call: TRBD2; v_call: TRBV28; clone_size: .; j_call: TRBJ2-3; cdr3_nt: TGTGCCAGCAGGCAAGCGGGGGGCACAGATACGCAGTATTTT; cdr3_aa: CASRQAGGTDTQYF
d_call: TRBD1; v_call: TRBV6-5; clone_size: once; j_call: TRBJ1-5; cdr3_nt: TGTGCCAGCAGTTACGACAGGGGAGGAAATCAGCCCCAGCATTTT; cdr3_aa: CASSYDRGGNQPQHF
d_call: TRBD1; v_call: TRBV7-3; clone_size: .; j_call: TRBJ2-5; cdr3_nt: TGTGCCAGCAGCCCGACAGGGGTCCAAGAGACCCAGTACTTC; cdr3_aa: CASSPTGVQETQYF
d_call: .; v_call: TRBV5-1; clone_size: .; j_call: TRBJ2-7; cdr3_nt: TGCGCCAGCAGCTTGGTGGCGGGGACCTACGAGCAGTACTTC; cdr3_aa: CASSLVAGTYEQYF
d_call: TRBD1; v_call: TRBV6-1; clone_size: few; j_call: TRBJ2-7; cdr3_nt: TGTGCCAGCAGTGATCGGACAGGGCCCTACGAGCAGTACTTC; cdr3_aa: CASSDRTGPYEQYF
d_call: .; v_call: TRBV7-2; clone_size: .; j_call: TRBJ2-5; cdr3_nt: TGTGCCAGCAGCTCCGGACAGCAAGAGACCCAGTACTTC; cdr3_aa: CASSSGQQETQYF
d_call: TRBD1; v_call: TRBV29-1; clone_size: few; j_call: TRBJ1-2; cdr3_nt: TGCAGCGTTGAGATTGGACAGGTCTATAACTATGGCTACACCTTC; cdr3_aa: CSVEIGQVYNYGYTF
d_call: TRBD2; v_call: TRBV11-2; clone_size: .; j_call: TRBJ2-5; cdr3_nt: TGTGCCAGCAGCTTGAGGTCGGGACTAGCGGGGTTAGAGACCCAGTACTTC; cdr3_aa: CASSLRSGLAGLETQYF
d_call: .; v_call: TRBV5-1; clone_size: .; j_call: TRBJ1-2; cdr3_nt: TGCGCCAGCAGCTTGGCCGATTCCAGGGGCGGCTACACCTTC; cdr3_aa: CASSLADSRGGYTF
d_call: TRBD1; v_call: TRBV18; clone_size: .; j_call: TRBJ1-1; cdr3_nt: TGTGCCAGCTCGCGACAGGGCGGCACTGAAGCTTTCTTT; cdr3_aa: CASSRQGGTEAFF
d_call: TRBD1; v_call: TRBV6-2/TRBV6-3; clone_size: .; j_call: TRBJ2-5; cdr3_nt: TGTGCCAGCAGTTCTCGACAGGGGAATCAAGAGACCCAGTACTTC; cdr3_aa: CASSSRQGNQETQYF
d_call: TRBD1; v_call: TRBV6-1; clone_size: .; j_call: TRBJ1-3; cdr3_nt: TGTGCCAGCAGTGAACGGCCAGGGGGCGTAAACACCATATATTTT; cdr3_aa: CASSERPGGVNTIYF
d_call: TRBD1; v_call: TRBV10-1; clone_size: few; j_call: TRBJ2-7; cdr3_nt: TGCGCCAGCAGTGAAGGGACAGGGTACTACGAGCAGTACTTC; cdr3_aa: CASSEGTGYYEQYF
d_call: TRBD1; v_call: TRBV6-5; clone_size: few; j_call: TRBJ1-2; cdr3_nt: TGTGCCAGCAGTTCTTACAGGGGGCTAGGCTACACCTTC; cdr3_aa: CASSSYRGLGYTF
d_call: TRBD2; v_call: TRBV5-4; clone_size: once; j_call: TRBJ2-1; cdr3_nt: TGTGCCAGCAGCATCCCTAGCGGGGGGCCCTACAATGAGCAGTTCTTC; cdr3_aa: CASSIPSGGPYNEQFF
d_call: TRBD2; v_call: TRBV6-5; clone_size: .; j_call: TRBJ2-7; cdr3_nt: TGTGCCAGCAGTCGGGGGGACCAGCAGTACTTC; cdr3_aa: CASSRGDQQYF
d_call: TRBD1; v_call: TRBV7-9; clone_size: .; j_call: TRBJ1-2; cdr3_nt: TGTGCCAGCAGCCCCCCCGGAGGGGGCTTGTATGGCTACACCTTC; cdr3_aa: CASSPPGGGLYGYTF
d_call: .; v_call: TRBV19; clone_size: .; j_call: TRBJ1-2; cdr3_nt: TGTGCCAGTAGTATAGTATCTGGGAGCGGCTACACCTTC; cdr3_aa: CASSIVSGSGYTF
d_call: .; v_call: TRBV30; clone_size: few; j_call: TRBJ1-2; cdr3_nt: TGTGCCTGGTCGGGATATGGCTACACCTTC; cdr3_aa: CAWSGYGYTF
d_call: .; v_call: TRBV3-1/TRBV3-2; clone_size: few; j_call: TRBJ1-5; cdr3_nt: TGTGCCAGCAGCCAAACAGGGAACAATCAGCCCCAGCATTTT; cdr3_aa: CASSQTGNNQPQHF
d_call: TRBD2; v_call: TRBV5-4; clone_size: .; j_call: TRBJ2-3; cdr3_nt: TGTGCCAGCAGCCCGCCGCGAAGCGGGGCGGATACGCAGTATTTT; cdr3_aa: CASSPPRSGADTQYF
d_call: TRBD1; v_call: TRBV6-5; clone_size: .; j_call: TRBJ1-1; cdr3_nt: TGTGCCAGCAGACCGGGACAGGGGGCGAACACTGAAGCTTTCTTT; cdr3_aa: CASRPGQGANTEAFF
d_call: .; v_call: TRBV9; clone_size: .; j_call: TRBJ2-3; cdr3_nt: TGTGCCAGCAGTCCACTATTTAGCACAGATACGCAGTATTTT; cdr3_aa: CASSPLFSTDTQYF
d_call: .; v_call: TRBV30; clone_size: .; j_call: TRBJ1-2; cdr3_nt: TGTGCCTGGAGTGTACTAAGGACAGCGGATGGCTACACCTTC; cdr3_aa: CAWSVLRTADGYTF
d_call: TRBD1; v_call: TRBV5-6; clone_size: .; j_call: TRBJ1-2; cdr3_nt: TGTGCCAGCAGCTCCCCCGGGACAGGGAACTATGGCTACACCTTC; cdr3_aa: CASSSPGTGNYGYTF
d_call: TRBD1; v_call: TRBV28; clone_size: .; j_call: TRBJ1-3; cdr3_nt: TGTGCCAGCACCATCCCGGGACAGGGTACGGGAAACACCATATATTTT; cdr3_aa: CASTIPGQGTGNTIYF
d_call: TRBD1; v_call: TRBV4-1; clone_size: .; j_call: TRBJ1-2; cdr3_nt: TGCGCCAGCAGCCAACCTCGACAGGGGCTTAACTATGGCTACACCTTC; cdr3_aa: CASSQPRQGLNYGYTF
d_call: .; v_call: TRBV28; clone_size: once; j_call: TRBJ1-2; cdr3_nt: TGTGCCAGCAGTTTGCCACGCGACTATGGCTACACCTTC; cdr3_aa: CASSLPRDYGYTF
d_call: TRBD2; v_call: TRBV3-1/TRBV3-2; clone_size: .; j_call: TRBJ2-5; cdr3_nt: TGTGCCAGCAGCCTGGCTAGCGGGGGCCTAAAGTACTTC; cdr3_aa: CASSLASGGLKYF
d_call: TRBD1; v_call: TRBV28; clone_size: .; j_call: TRBJ2-1; cdr3_nt: TGTGCCAGCAGTCTCCGGGACAGATACAATGAGCAGTTCTTC; cdr3_aa: CASSLRDRYNEQFF
d_call: .; v_call: TRBV4-3; clone_size: .; j_call: TRBJ1-1; cdr3_nt: TGCGCCAGCAGCATGGGGGGTCTAGAAACGAACACTGAAGCTTTCTTT; cdr3_aa: CASSMGGLETNTEAFF
d_call: TRBD1; v_call: TRBV6-6; clone_size: .; j_call: TRBJ2-3; cdr3_nt: TGTGCCAGCAGTTACTCGGGGACAGGGGCCGATACGCAGTATTTT; cdr3_aa: CASSYSGTGADTQYF
d_call: .; v_call: TRBV7-3; clone_size: .; j_call: TRBJ2-1; cdr3_nt: TGTGCCAGCAGCGACTTAACAGGTAACGGAGATGAGCAGTTCTTC; cdr3_aa: CASSDLTGNGDEQFF
d_call: .; v_call: TRBV3-1/TRBV3-2; clone_size: .; j_call: TRBJ2-5; cdr3_nt: TGTGCCAGCAGCCCCCGGGGTGTAGCGGCCAACCAAGAGACCCAGTACTTC; cdr3_aa: CASSPRGVAANQETQYF
d_call: TRBD2; v_call: TRBV10-3; clone_size: .; j_call: TRBJ2-1; cdr3_nt: TGTGCCATCAGGGGGACTAGCGTCGGCGATGAGCAGTTCTTC; cdr3_aa: CAIRGTSVGDEQFF
d_call: .; v_call: TRBV6-4; clone_size: .; j_call: TRBJ2-3; cdr3_nt: TGTGCCAGCAGTGACGAGACGGCGGGGGCTAATACGCAGTATTTT; cdr3_aa: CASSDETAGANTQYF
d_call: .; v_call: TRBV27; clone_size: .; j_call: TRBJ2-7; cdr3_nt: TGTGCCAGCAATCAACAGGGCTCCTACGAGCAGTACTTC; cdr3_aa: CASNQQGSYEQYF
d_call: .; v_call: TRBV18; clone_size: .; j_call: TRBJ1-5; cdr3_nt: TGTGCCAGCTCACCACCAATGAGGAGCAATCAGCCCCAGCATTTT; cdr3_aa: CASSPPMRSNQPQHF
d_call: .; v_call: TRBV5-1; clone_size: few; j_call: TRBJ2-7; cdr3_nt: TGCGCCAGCAGCAGAACTCCCTGGGAGCAGTACTTC; cdr3_aa: CASSRTPWEQYF
d_call: .; v_call: TRBV3-1/TRBV3-2; clone_size: .; j_call: TRBJ1-1; cdr3_nt: TGTGCCAGCAGCCAGGGGCGGCTTTCAGCTTTCTTT; cdr3_aa: CASSQGRLSAFF
d_call: .; v_call: TRBV5-1; clone_size: .; j_call: TRBJ2-5; cdr3_nt: TGCGCCAGCAGCTTGGTAGCATTCCAAGAGACCCAGTACTTC; cdr3_aa: CASSLVAFQETQYF
d_call: TRBD1; v_call: TRBV28; clone_size: .; j_call: TRBJ1-2; cdr3_nt: TGTGCCAGCAGTTTCGGTCAGGGGGCGCGAGGCTACACCTTC; cdr3_aa: CASSFGQGARGYTF
d_call: TRBD2; v_call: TRBV11-2; clone_size: .; j_call: TRBJ2-1; cdr3_nt: TGTGCCAGCAGCTTACTGAGCGGGGGGGCTCGGCAGTTCTTC; cdr3_aa: CASSLLSGGARQFF
d_call: .; v_call: TRBV5-1; clone_size: .; j_call: TRBJ2-1; cdr3_nt: TGCGCCAGCAGCTTGACCAGCGATGAGCAGTTCTTC; cdr3_aa: CASSLTSDEQFF
d_call: .; v_call: TRBV2; clone_size: .; j_call: TRBJ2-5; cdr3_nt: TGTGCCAGCTACCCCCCGGTAGGACTTATGGAGACCCAGTACTTC; cdr3_aa: CASYPPVGLMETQYF
d_call: TRBD1; v_call: TRBV30; clone_size: .; j_call: TRBJ1-6; cdr3_nt: TGTGCCTGGAGTCTTCCACAGGGGATCTATAATTCACCCCTCCACTTT; cdr3_aa: CAWSLPQGIYNSPLHF
d_call: TRBD1; v_call: TRBV4-3; clone_size: .; j_call: TRBJ2-2; cdr3_nt: TGCGCCAGCAGCCAAACCGACAGGGTGGCCGGGGAGCTGTTTTTT; cdr3_aa: CASSQTDRVAGELFF